This T cell receptor beta chain was captured in a study of radiotherapy plus CTLA-4 blockade in lung cancer. Study-wide background: Objective response rate was 15% to 20%; disease control rate, around 33%.

Method: immunoSEQ multiplex PCR; TCRdb's copy keeps in-frame clones and lacks some. The sample consists of about 72,000 clones, about 80% of them appearing once. General study findings and limits: After radiotherapy and ipilimumab, tumor-derived clones expanded in peripheral blood. How blood T cell clones changed early, along with interferon-beta, reportedly forecast response best.

Alongside CTLA-4 blockade with ipilimumab, patients with chemo-refractory metastatic non-small-cell lung cancer received focal radiation. On this clone: Its specificity is not known.

The source was peripheral blood, collected from a patient treated with radiotherapy plus ipilimumab. This TCR derives from a human donor with non-small cell lung cancer who had a partial response to radiotherapy plus ipilimumab.

The CDR3 DNA is TGTGCCAGCAGTGAAGCTCGAAACTACGAGCAGTACTTC. It codes for CASSEARNYEQYF. The J gene is TRBJ2-7, the V gene TRBV6-5, with D hard to call. This CDR3 comprises 13 residues. Trimming stripped 5 bases from V and 3 bases from J, with 11 bases between. The germline V gene has CDR1 MNHEY and CDR2 SVGAGI.